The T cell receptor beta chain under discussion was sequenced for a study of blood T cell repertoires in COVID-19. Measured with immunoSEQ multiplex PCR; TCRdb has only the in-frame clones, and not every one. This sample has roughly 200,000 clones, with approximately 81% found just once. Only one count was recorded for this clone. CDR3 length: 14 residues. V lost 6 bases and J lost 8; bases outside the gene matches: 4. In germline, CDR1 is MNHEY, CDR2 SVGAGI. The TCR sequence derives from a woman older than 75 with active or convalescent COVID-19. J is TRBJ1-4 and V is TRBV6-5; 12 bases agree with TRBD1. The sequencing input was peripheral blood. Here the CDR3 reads CASSWDRGREKLFF. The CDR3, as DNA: TGTGCCAGCAGCTGGGACAGGGGGCGGGAAAAACTGTTTTTT.